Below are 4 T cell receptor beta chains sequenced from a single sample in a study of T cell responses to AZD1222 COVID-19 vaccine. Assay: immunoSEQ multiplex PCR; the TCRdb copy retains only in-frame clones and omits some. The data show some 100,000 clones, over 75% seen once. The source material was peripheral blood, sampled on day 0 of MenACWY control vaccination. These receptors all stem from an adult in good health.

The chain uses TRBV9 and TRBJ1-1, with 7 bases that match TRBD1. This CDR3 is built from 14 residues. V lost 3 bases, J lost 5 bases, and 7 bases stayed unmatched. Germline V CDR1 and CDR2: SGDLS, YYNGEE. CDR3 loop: CASSARQGRTEAFF. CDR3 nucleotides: TGTGCCAGCAGCGCCCGACAGGGTAGGACTGAAGCTTTCTTT.

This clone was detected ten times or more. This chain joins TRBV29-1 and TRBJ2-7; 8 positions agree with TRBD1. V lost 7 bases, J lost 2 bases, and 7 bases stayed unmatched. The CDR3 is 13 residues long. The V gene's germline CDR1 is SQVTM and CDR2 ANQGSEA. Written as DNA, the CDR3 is TGCAGCGGGACGGACAGGGAGCCCTACGAGCAGTACTTC. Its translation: CSGTDREPYEQYF.

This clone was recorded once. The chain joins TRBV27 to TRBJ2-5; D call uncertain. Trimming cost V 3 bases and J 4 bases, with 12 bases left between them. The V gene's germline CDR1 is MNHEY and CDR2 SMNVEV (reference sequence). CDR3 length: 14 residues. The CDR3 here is CASSFLGAVETQYF. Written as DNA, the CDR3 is TGTGCCAGCAGTTTTCTAGGTGCGGTAGAGACCCAGTACTTC.

The DNA for the CDR3 is TGTGCCTGGAGTGTACGGGAGGACAGCCCCTATGGCTACACCTTC. Amino acids: CAWSVREDSPYGYTF. The chain uses TRBV30 and TRBJ1-2; possible D gene TRBD1, 6 bases. Trimming left V 0 bases short and J 4 bases short, with 15 bases between. The CDR3 sequence is 15 residues long. Germline V lookup: CDR1 GTSNPN, CDR2 SVGIG (reference sequence).